This T cell receptor (beta chain) was obtained from a study of T cells in tuberculosis. Across the study: In South Africa, adults with active tuberculosis were compared with IGRA-negative and latently infected IGRA-positive adolescents. Samples predate treatment or fall within its first 7 days.

CDR1 is SGHTA and CDR2 is FQGNSA in the germline V gene. With 4 bases removed from V and 4 bases from J, the gap between germline ends came to 19 bases. The CDR3 spans 17 residues. As to time point: new active TB diagnosis, blood taken before or within 7 days of starting treatment. Patients were newly diagnosed, HIV-seronegative, and aged 18 or older. Measured with immunoSEQ multiplex PCR; TCRdb has only the in-frame clones, and not every one. The sample comprises about 50,000 clones, about 95% of which are singletons, and more than 1.3% rests with the top ten. On this clone itself: The antigen is undetermined.

Study-level points and caveats: Classification accuracy was roughly 87% (AUROC around 0.9) with the GMM-specific repertoire.

This clonotype was obtained from an adult with tuberculosis. The material was PBMCs, obtained at tuberculosis diagnosis. The chain joins TRBV7-2 to TRBJ2-2, with D possibly matching TRBD1 (6 bases). CDR3 sequence (DNA): TGTGCCAGCAGCTCCACTTATTTTACAGGGAGCACCGGGGAGCTGTTTTTT. It translates to CASSSTYFTGSTGELFF.